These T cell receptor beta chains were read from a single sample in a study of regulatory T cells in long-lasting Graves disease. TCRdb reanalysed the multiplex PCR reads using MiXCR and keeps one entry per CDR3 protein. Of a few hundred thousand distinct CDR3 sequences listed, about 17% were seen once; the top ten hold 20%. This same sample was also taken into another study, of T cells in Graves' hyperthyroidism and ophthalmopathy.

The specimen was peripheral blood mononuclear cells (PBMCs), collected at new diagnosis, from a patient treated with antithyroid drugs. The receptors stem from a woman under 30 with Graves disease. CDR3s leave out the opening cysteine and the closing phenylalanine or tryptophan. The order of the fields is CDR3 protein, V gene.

cdr3_aa: ASSWTEPYGYT; v_call: TRBV2
cdr3_aa: AGSVEERGITDTQY; v_call: TRBV9
cdr3_aa: AWSRLAGSDTQY; v_call: TRBV30
cdr3_aa: ASSLLTGDRTEAF; v_call: TRBV27
cdr3_aa: ASSQGQGGMYEQY; v_call: TRBV4-1
cdr3_aa: ASSTTTGNEQF; v_call: TRBV9
cdr3_aa: ASSLSRTGLMVNYEQY; v_call: TRBV28
cdr3_aa: ASSPTIRNTDTQY; v_call: TRBV3-1
cdr3_aa: ASSQGHQAF; v_call: TRBV7-9
cdr3_aa: ASRSDRASNQPQH; v_call: TRBV28
cdr3_aa: ASSEQGVNTEAF; v_call: TRBV2
cdr3_aa: ASSVGGRIAKNIQY; v_call: TRBV2
cdr3_aa: ASTNQGRNSPLH; v_call: TRBV19
cdr3_aa: ASSTGTSGDEQF; v_call: TRBV19
cdr3_aa: ASSPQGSEAF; v_call: TRBV6-1
cdr3_aa: ASSSRTSGGAEPHNEQF; v_call: TRBV7-8
cdr3_aa: ASSPSVGELF; v_call: TRBV7-8
cdr3_aa: ASSTGGRNQPQH; v_call: TRBV19
cdr3_aa: AITSGRNHNEQF; v_call: TRBV10-3
cdr3_aa: ASSLDQGGARVSGNEQF; v_call: TRBV11-3
cdr3_aa: ASSRPRDRGINSPLH; v_call: TRBV6-1
cdr3_aa: ASSLARPSNTGELF; v_call: TRBV12-3/TRBV12-4
cdr3_aa: ASSLARTGYGSYNEQF; v_call: TRBV7-8
cdr3_aa: AWSTPRNWVTEAF; v_call: TRBV30
cdr3_aa: ASSRTGTSGFYNEQF; v_call: TRBV5-1
cdr3_aa: ASSLSGRGSETQY; v_call: TRBV7-3
cdr3_aa: SVERLAGGNTDTQY; v_call: TRBV29-1
cdr3_aa: ASSRLDRSRGEQY; v_call: TRBV6-1
cdr3_aa: ASSRTGTAYEQY; v_call: TRBV6-1
cdr3_aa: ASARDGANYGYT; v_call: TRBV10-2
cdr3_aa: ASSDEAGTFYEQY; v_call: TRBV6-1
cdr3_aa: ASSTGTSRTDTQY; v_call: TRBV2
cdr3_aa: ASSQRDREAF; v_call: TRBV3-1
cdr3_aa: ASSIVGTPEAF; v_call: TRBV12-3/TRBV12-4
cdr3_aa: ASSSTAGTSGYEQY; v_call: TRBV7-2
cdr3_aa: ASSSWTGGITNEKLF; v_call: TRBV3-1
cdr3_aa: ASSDGLRTSGGPDTQY; v_call: TRBV10-1
cdr3_aa: ASSVGTGGPDTQY; v_call: TRBV5-1
cdr3_aa: ASSPYVTNEKLF; v_call: TRBV7-8
cdr3_aa: ASSDRAGQSPLH; v_call: TRBV2